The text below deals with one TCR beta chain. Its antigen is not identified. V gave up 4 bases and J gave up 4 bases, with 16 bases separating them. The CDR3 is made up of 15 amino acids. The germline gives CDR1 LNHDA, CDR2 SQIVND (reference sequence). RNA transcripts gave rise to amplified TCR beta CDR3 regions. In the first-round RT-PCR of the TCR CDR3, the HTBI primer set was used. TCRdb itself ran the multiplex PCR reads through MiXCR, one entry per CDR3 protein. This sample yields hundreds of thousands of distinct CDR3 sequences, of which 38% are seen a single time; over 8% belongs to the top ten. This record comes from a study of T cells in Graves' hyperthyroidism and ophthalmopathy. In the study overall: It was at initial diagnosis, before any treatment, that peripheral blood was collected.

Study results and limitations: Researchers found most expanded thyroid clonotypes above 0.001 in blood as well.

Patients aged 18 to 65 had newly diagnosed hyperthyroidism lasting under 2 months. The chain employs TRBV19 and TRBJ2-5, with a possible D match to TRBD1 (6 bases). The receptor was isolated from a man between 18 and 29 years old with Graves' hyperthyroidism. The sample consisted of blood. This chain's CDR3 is CASSRGWQGRETQYF. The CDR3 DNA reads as TGTGCCAGTAGTAGAGGGTGGCAGGGGCGAGAGACCCAGTACTTC.